Listed below are T cell receptor beta chains from one sample, sequenced in a study of radiation and T cells in renal cell carcinoma. Some clones are missing from TCRdb's copy, which holds only in-frame ones; the method was immunoSEQ multiplex PCR. The table has roughly 170,000 clones, about 85% seen once. The specimen comprised blood, sampled from a patient whose treatment included radiotherapy and nephrectomy. All receptors derive from a woman aged 45-59 years with renal cell carcinoma. Each CDR3 is given with its conserved first and last residue. The order of the fields is V gene, clone size, D gene, J gene, CDR3 protein, CDR3 DNA. A D gene is named only where the DNA matches it firmly. Expanded clones are given a class, and other clones once, few, many or no size at all.

>TRBV6-5|.|TRBD1|TRBJ1-2
CASSSSGTGYGYTF
TGTGCCAGCAGTTCATCCGGGACAGGCTATGGCTACACCTTC
>TRBV19|.|.|TRBJ2-7
CASSRTSPYEQYF
TGTGCCAGTAGCCGGACCTCACCCTACGAGCAGTACTTC
>TRBV7-2|few|TRBD2|TRBJ2-7
CASSLARTSGGSSYEQYF
TGTGCCAGCAGCTTAGCGAGGACTAGCGGGGGCAGCTCCTACGAGCAGTACTTC
>TRBV5-1|.|TRBD2|TRBJ2-3
CASSFVAGGPTDTQYF
TGCGCCAGCAGCTTTGTAGCGGGGGGGCCCACAGATACGCAGTATTTT
>TRBV6-1|.|.|TRBJ2-3
CASSGRQDTDTQYF
TGTGCCAGCAGTGGTAGGCAGGACACAGATACGCAGTATTTT
>TRBV6-5|.|.|TRBJ2-7
CASSYGPAYEQYF
TGTGCCAGCAGTTACGGGCCAGCCTACGAGCAGTACTTC
>TRBV7-2|.|.|TRBJ1-5
CASSPTRNQPQHF
TGTGCCAGCAGTCCTACGCGTAATCAGCCCCAGCATTTT
>TRBV6-5|.|TRBD1|TRBJ1-2
CASKSTGGMGGYTF
TGTGCCAGCAAGTCGACAGGGGGCATGGGTGGCTACACCTTC
>TRBV6-6|.|.|TRBJ1-6
CASTMGDGISPLHF
TGTGCCAGCACCATGGGGGATGGGATTTCACCCCTCCACTTT
>TRBV27|.|TRBD1|TRBJ1-5
CASRGQGQRQPQHF
TGTGCCAGCAGGGGACAGGGGCAGCGACAGCCCCAGCATTTT
>TRBV5-8|.|.|TRBJ1-3
CASSLAHIEGDTIYF
TGTGCCAGCAGCTTGGCTCACATCGAGGGAGACACCATATATTTT
>TRBV6-1|.|.|TRBJ2-7
CASSGRILSYEQYF
TGTGCCAGCAGCGGACGGATCCTATCCTACGAGCAGTACTTC
>TRBV6-5|.|.|TRBJ1-6
CASRPTGKNSPLHF
TGTGCCAGCAGACCGACAGGCAAGAATTCACCCCTCCACTTT
>TRBV10-3|.|.|TRBJ1-3
CAISDEGSTGNTIYF
TGTGCCATCAGTGATGAGGGCAGTACTGGAAACACCATATATTTT
>TRBV6-5|once|TRBD2|TRBJ2-5
CASSYIAGQETQYF
TGTGCCAGCAGTTATATAGCGGGACAAGAGACCCAGTACTTC
>TRBV4-1|few|.|TRBJ1-5
CASSQTRVYGNQPQHF
TGCGCCAGCAGCCAAACCAGGGTGTATGGCAATCAGCCCCAGCATTTT
>TRBV10-1|.|.|TRBJ2-7
CASSTGTYEQYF
TGCGCCAGCAGTACAGGGACCTACGAGCAGTACTTC
>TRBV4-1|.|TRBD1|TRBJ2-7
CASSHPSREQGAYEQYF
TGCGCCAGCAGCCATCCCAGCCGGGAACAGGGGGCCTACGAGCAGTACTTC
>TRBV13|.|.|TRBJ2-7
CASSLRGYSLGEQYF
TGTGCCAGCAGCTTAAGGGGGTACTCATTGGGGGAGCAGTACTTC
>TRBV5-1|.|TRBD2|TRBJ2-3
CASSPGGSADTQYF
TGCGCCAGCAGCCCGGGGGGGTCGGCAGATACGCAGTATTTT
>TRBV11-1|.|.|TRBJ1-1
CASSLFRGTGTEAFF
TGTGCCAGCAGCTTATTTCGGGGTACGGGCACTGAAGCTTTCTTT
>TRBV7-2|.|.|TRBJ2-3
CASSLAHARDTQYF
TGTGCCAGCAGCTTAGCGCACGCTAGAGATACGCAGTATTTT
>TRBV5-1|.|TRBD2|TRBJ2-3
CASSLSGGSDTQYF
TGCGCCAGCAGCTTGAGCGGGGGATCAGATACGCAGTATTTT
>TRBV5-4|.|.|TRBJ2-2
CASSFSGELFF
TGTGCCAGCAGCTTCTCCGGGGAGCTGTTTTTT
>TRBV15|.|.|TRBJ1-5
CATSRDIEIQYLHF
TGTGCCACCAGCAGAGATATTGAGATTCAATATCTGCATTTT